One and the same sample provided the 22 T cell receptor beta chains below, sequenced in a study of graft-versus-host responses after intestinal transplantation. TCRdb's copy holds only in-frame clones and misses some; the assay was immunoSEQ multiplex PCR. The top ten hold 20% to 25% of the sample, which has some 13,000 clones, 84% seen once. The sample here was PBMCs, taken after intestinal transplantation. Receptors originate from a human patient who received an intestinal transplant, so some T cells may come from the graft donor.

The J gene is TRBJ2-3, the V gene TRBV25-1, with TRBD2 as a possible D gene (5 bases). This CDR3 comprises 13 residues. Germline lookup yields CDR1 MGHDK and CDR2 SYGVNS. V gave up 0 bases and J gave up 5 bases, with 6 bases separating them. CDR3 region: CASSEYGGDTQYF. CDR3 nucleotide sequence: TGTGCCAGCAGTGAATATGGAGGAGATACGCAGTATTTT.

The chain combines TRBV19 with TRBJ2-2; D call uncertain. V shed 4 bases and J shed 0 bases, with 9 bases lying between them. The germline V gene encodes CDR1 LNHDA and CDR2 SQIVND (reference sequence). The CDR3 spans 15 residues. In nucleotides, the CDR3 is TGTGCCAGTAGTAATGTCCCCGCGAACACCGGGGAGCTGTTTTTT. Protein: CASSNVPANTGELFF.

The CDR3 sequence: CASSDFWDRSAYEQYF. The CDR3 DNA is TGTGCCAGCAGTGATTTCTGGGACAGGAGTGCCTACGAGCAGTACTTC. The rearrangement joins TRBV7-8 to TRBJ2-7; 8 nucleotides align to TRBD1. Germline CDR1 reads SGHVS; CDR2 reads FQNEAQ. Trimming at V came to 6 bases and at J to 2 bases, leaving 12 bases not matched to a gene. This CDR3 comprises 16 residues.

This clone occurred a few times. This chain joins TRBV7-9 and TRBJ1-2; D gene ambiguous. V lost 0 bases, J lost 4 bases, and 3 bases lay in between. The germline CDR1 and CDR2 sequences are SEHNR and FQNEAQ (reference sequence). The CDR3 is 12 amino acids. CDR3 nucleotide sequence: TGTGCCAGCAGCTTAGCGGGCTATGGCTACACCTTC. It specifies CASSLAGYGYTF.

V is TRBV7-9 and J is TRBJ2-6; D may be TRBD1 (6 bases). Germline CDR1 SEHNR, CDR2 FQNEAQ (reference sequence). The CDR3 loop spans 17 amino acids. V was clipped by 6 bases and J by 0 bases, with 15 bases between them. In nucleotides, the CDR3 is TGTGCCAGCAGACCTCGGGACACCAGCTCTGGGGCCAACGTCCTGACTTTC. Translation: CASRPRDTSSGANVLTF.

The rearrangement links TRBV29-1 to TRBJ2-3, with 10 bases matching TRBD2. This CDR3 has 14 residues. The J segment lost 6 bases and the V segment lost 5 bases, leaving 8 bases of the junction unmatched. Looked up from germline, CDR1 is SQVTM and CDR2 is ANQGSEA. CDR3 bases: TGCAGCGTTCATGGGGCTAGCGGGAGTGATACGCAGTATTTT. It yields the protein CSVHGASGSDTQYF.

The chain carries TRBV11-2 and TRBJ2-1; 12 bases align to TRBD2. The V and J ends lost 0 bases and 1 base, in that order; junction bases with no gene match: 7. The CDR3 has 19 amino acids. Germline V gene sequence: CDR1 SGHAT, CDR2 FQNNGV. CDR3 nucleotides: TGTGCCAGCAGCTTAGAGTCTAGCGGGAGGGTCTCTTCCTACAATGAGCAGTTCTTC. This encodes CASSLESSGRVSSYNEQFF.

The chain couples TRBV6-5 to TRBJ2-2; D gene ambiguous. Germline V gives CDR1 MNHEY, CDR2 SVGAGI. V was cut by 6 bases and J by 1 base, with 6 bases left in between. The CDR3 sequence is 13 residues long. CDR3 in DNA: TGTGCCAGCAGGCCTATGAACACCGGGGAGCTGTTTTTT. Translated: CASRPMNTGELFF.

This clone appeared a single time. The chain joins TRBV6-5 to TRBJ1-2, with 11 bases matching TRBD1. CDR3 length: 16 residues. J gave up 2 bases and V 0 bases, and 2 bases lay outside the gene matches. Germline V CDR1 and CDR2: MNHEY, SVGAGI. CDR3 in amino acids: CASSYSGTGGNYGYTF. CDR3 in DNA: TGTGCCAGCAGTTACTCAGGGACAGGGGGGAACTATGGCTACACCTTC.

This clone was counted once. J is TRBJ1-2 and V is TRBV10-1; D may be TRBD1 (5 bases). The CDR3 runs 13 residues. V shed 4 bases and J shed 8 bases, with 14 bases lying between them. CDR1 WNHNN and CDR2 SYGVQD come from the germline V gene (reference sequence). As DNA, the CDR3 is TGCGCCAGCAGTGGCCCCGCAGGGTTAGGCTACACCTTC. Its translation is CASSGPAGLGYTF.

The chain couples TRBV12-2 to TRBJ1-1. TRBV12-2 is shown as a pseudogene. The CDR3 totals 20 residues. The CDR3 reads CASRLACLTVPSFVNTEAFF. In DNA, the CDR3 is TGTGCAAGTCGCTTAGCTTGCCTCACGGTCCCATCTTTTGTTAACACTGAAGCTTTCTTT.

This clone was recorded once. The V call is TRBV2, the J call TRBJ2-5; a weak D match, TRBD1 (6 bases). The CDR3 covers 15 residues. The germline V and J ends were trimmed by 0 bases and 6 bases, with 14 bases remaining between them. Germline V gene lookup returns CDR1 SNHLY and CDR2 FYNNEI. This CDR3 reads CASSEAGAHGKTQYF. The DNA for the CDR3 is TGTGCCAGCAGTGAAGCGGGGGCTCACGGGAAGACCCAGTACTTC.

This clone appeared a few times. The chain uses TRBV5-4 and TRBJ1-1, with TRBD1 identical over 12 bases. Losses at the gene ends were 2 bases for V and 4 bases for J; bases not matched to a gene: 6. The CDR3 length is 16 residues. Germline CDR1 reads SGHNT; CDR2 reads YYREEE (reference sequence). The CDR3 protein is CASSFTGTGGLTEAFF. CDR3 in DNA: TGTGCCAGCAGCTTTACCGGGACAGGGGGCCTCACTGAAGCTTTCTTT.

The V gene is TRBV4-1, the J gene TRBJ1-2, with 8 positions matching TRBD1. This CDR3 region has 15 residues. In germline, CDR1 is MGHRA, CDR2 YSYEKL. V gave up 3 bases and J gave up 2 bases; unmatched junction bases: 5. CDR3 nucleotide sequence: TGCGCCAGCAGCCACGACACAGGGGGGAACTATGGCTACACCTTC. This translates into CASSHDTGGNYGYTF.

V and J are TRBV7-9 and TRBJ2-7; D may be TRBD1 or TRBD2 (5 bases each). Germline CDR1 and CDR2: SEHNR and FQNEAQ (reference sequence). V lost 1 base and J 2 bases, leaving 12 bases between the germline ends. The CDR3 has 15 amino acids. This chain's CDR3 is CASSLVVGTPYEQYF. The DNA of the CDR3 is TGTGCCAGCAGCTTAGTGGTGGGGACCCCCTACGAGCAGTACTTC.

This clone showed up just once. The J gene is TRBJ2-7, the V gene TRBV5-6; D ambiguous. The CDR3 runs 13 residues. The germline gives CDR1 SGHDT, CDR2 YYEEEE. V was shortened by 1 base and J by 6 bases, with 11 bases between the two germline ends. Here the CDR3 DNA reads TGTGCCAGCAGCTTGAATTATGCTTTCGAGCAGTACTTC. Translation gives CASSLNYAFEQYF.

This chain uses TRBV9 with TRBJ2-1; 12 bases are a match to TRBD2. This CDR3 is 16 amino acids long. Trimming took 2 bases from V and 5 from J; bases not matched to a gene: 5. Germline V CDR1 and CDR2: SGDLS, YYNGEE. CDR3: CASSVPPSGGDNEQFF. CDR3 nucleotide sequence: TGTGCCAGCAGCGTCCCCCCTAGCGGGGGGGACAATGAGCAGTTCTTC.

The gene calls are TRBV20-1 and TRBJ1-1, with D unresolved. The CDR3 covers 10 residues. Germline V lookup: CDR1 DFQATT, CDR2 SNEGSKA (reference sequence). The V end was cut by 5 bases, the J end by 0 bases, with 1 base between. This CDR3 reads CSALNTEAFF. In DNA, the CDR3 is TGCAGTGCTTTGAACACTGAAGCTTTCTTT.

This clone was detected once. V is TRBV5-5 and J is TRBJ1-5; 9 bases fit TRBD1. With 3 bases clipped from V and 3 bases from J, the junction kept 4 bases outside the gene matches. CDR3 length equals 15 residues. Germline V gene data show CDR1 as SGHKS and CDR2 as YYEKEE (reference sequence). The CDR3 DNA reads as TGTGCCAGCAGCTGGGGGACAGGGTTCAATCAGCCCCAGCATTTT. This sequence encodes CASSWGTGFNQPQHF.

This clone occurred a few times. This chain links TRBV15 with TRBJ2-7; TRBD1 matches 7 bases. V lost 4 bases and J lost 0; bases outside the gene matches: 6. The CDR3 covers 15 residues. Germline loops: CDR1 LNHNV, CDR2 YYDKDF (reference sequence). The CDR3 DNA sequence: TGTGCCACCAGCACAACGGGACAGACCTCCTACGAGCAGTACTTC. The encoded protein is CATSTTGQTSYEQYF.

The chain links TRBV7-9 to TRBJ2-6; D possibly corresponds to TRBD1 (6 bases). The ends were cut back, 4 bases at V and 3 bases at J, with 16 bases in the middle. Germline V CDR1 and CDR2: SEHNR, FQNEAQ (reference sequence). This CDR3 spans 17 amino acids. The DNA of the CDR3 is TGTGCCAGCAGCTGGAAACAGGGCCAAGGTGGGGCCAACGTCCTGACTTTC. Encoded protein: CASSWKQGQGGANVLTF.

The CDR3 sequence: CASSDPMNTEAFF. CDR3 DNA sequence: TGCGCCAGCAGTGACCCCATGAACACTGAAGCTTTCTTT. The V and J genes are TRBV10-2 and TRBJ1-1; no clear D. With 3 bases removed from V and 0 bases from J, the gap between germline ends came to 5 bases. CDR3 length: 13 amino acids. Per the germline V gene, CDR1 is WSHSY and CDR2 is SAAADI.